These 2 T cell receptor beta chains originate from one sample sequenced in a study of cytomegalovirus exposure and HLA in healthy donors. Primers for the PCR totalled 60 Vbeta and 13 Jbeta. Assay used: immunoSEQ multiplex PCR; TCRdb lists only in-frame clones, some missing. The sample carries about 160,000 clones, roughly 77% recorded once. The sequencing input was PBMCs. These receptors all come from a woman aged 18-35 years in good health and CMV-seronegative.

The rearrangement uses TRBV12-2 and TRBJ2-2; the DNA was not used to check the table's D call, TRBD1. TRBV12-2 is termed a pseudogene. The CDR3 extends over 17 amino acids. The CDR3 reads CASRLDLGQRNTGELFF. In nucleotides, the CDR3 is TGTGCAAGTCGCTTAGATTTGGGACAGAGGAACACCGGGGAGCTGTTTTTT.

This chain connects TRBV4-1 to TRBJ1-6; D call uncertain. Germline V gene data show CDR1 as MGHRA and CDR2 as YSYEKL. The CDR3 is 12 amino acids. Trimming took 0 bases from V and 9 from J, leaving 3 bases between them. CDR3 residues: CASSQDSSPLHF. As DNA, the CDR3 is TGCGCCAGCAGCCAAGACAGTTCACCCCTCCACTTT.